What follows describes a single T cell receptor (beta chain). Sequencing was performed with immunoSEQ multiplex PCR; in TCRdb, only in-frame clones are kept and a portion is missing. The repertoire includes about 4,200 clones, 89% of them detected once, and roughly 29% sits in the top ten. The data were taken from a study of somatic mutations in cytotoxic T cells in rheumatoid arthritis. The material sequenced was CD8+ T cells sorted from blood. This TCR derives from an older woman with rheumatoid arthritis.

CDR3 sequence reads: CASSPRDTVREQYF. The CDR3 nucleotides are TGTGCCAGCAGCCCTCGGGACACAGTTCGGGAGCAGTACTTC. The chain links TRBV27 to TRBJ2-7; D is possibly TRBD1 (6 bases). CDR1 and CDR2 (germline): MNHEY, SMNVEV (reference sequence). CDR3 length: 14 residues. V was trimmed by 6 bases and J by 7 bases, leaving 19 bases between them.